These 28 T cell receptor beta chains share one sample of origin, sequenced in a study of cytomegalovirus exposure and HLA in healthy donors. PCR involved 60 Vbeta and 13 Jbeta primers. Sequenced by immunoSEQ multiplex PCR; TCRdb stores in-frame clones only, minus some. This sample has 95,000 to 150,000 clones, with around 86% found just once. The sample was PBMCs. The receptor source for this set is a man aged 25-40 years in good health and CMV-seronegative.

This clone is a singleton in its sample. The chain combines TRBV2 with TRBJ1-3, with TRBD1 matching over 12 bases. From germline, CDR1 is SNHLY and CDR2 FYNNEI. Unmatched junction bases numbered 14, after V lost 2 bases and J lost 3 bases. The CDR3 contains 20 residues. The CDR3 spells CASSEYLGLGQGAYGNTIYF. The DNA for the CDR3 is TGTGCCAGCAGTGAATATTTGGGATTGGGACAGGGGGCTTATGGAAACACCATATATTTT.

The chain joins TRBV29-1 to TRBJ1-4; 7 bases fit TRBD1. The CDR3 spans 14 residues. V trimming: 6 bases; J trimming: 6 bases; junction bases outside the gene matches: 10. Germline V lookup: CDR1 SQVTM, CDR2 ANQGSEA. CDR3 coding DNA: TGCAGCGTCGGACAGGCTTTAGACGATGAAAAACTGTTTTTT. Amino acid sequence: CSVGQALDDEKLFF.

In this sample, this clone turned up a few times. V is TRBV7-9 and J is TRBJ1-2; D perhaps matches TRBD1 (5 bases). Germline CDR1 is SEHNR and CDR2 is FQNEAQ (reference sequence). With 2 bases removed from V and 4 bases from J, the gap between germline ends came to 11 bases. This CDR3 region has 14 residues. CDR3 protein: CASSLSRGSYGYTF. The CDR3 DNA is TGTGCCAGCAGCTTATCTCGGGGGAGCTATGGCTACACCTTC.

The rearrangement uses TRBV9 and TRBJ2-1; a weak D match, TRBD2 (5 bases). Per the germline V gene, CDR1 is SGDLS and CDR2 is YYNGEE. The V and J ends lost 0 bases and 4 bases respectively, with 11 bases between them. CDR3 length equals 15 residues. In DNA, the CDR3 is TGTGCCAGCAGCGTAGAGGCTAGCAGATACAATGAGCAGTTCTTC. Translated, it gives CASSVEASRYNEQFF.

This clone was seen once. V is TRBV27 and J is TRBJ2-2; D is perhaps TRBD2 (6 bases). Germline CDR1 MNHEY, CDR2 SMNVEV (reference sequence). The CDR3 consists of 14 residues. Trimming cost V 5 bases and J 7 bases, with 14 bases left between them. CDR3 in amino acids: CASSARLARGELFF. The CDR3 region has the DNA TGTGCCAGCAGTGCGCGTCTAGCGCGCGGGGAGCTGTTTTTT.

This clone was counted between two and nine times. The rearrangement links TRBV10-2 to TRBJ1-6; D is undetermined. CDR3 length equals 15 residues. The germline V gene encodes CDR1 WSHSY and CDR2 SAAADI. Deletions cut 2 bases from V and 0 bases from J, with 5 bases between. CDR3 coding DNA: TGCGCCAGCAGTGAGCCGAGCTCCTATAATTCACCCCTCCACTTT. It encodes CASSEPSSYNSPLHF.

The chain joins TRBV4-3 to TRBJ1-5; a possible D gene is TRBD1 (6 bases). The CDR3 has 15 amino acids. The germline CDR1 and CDR2 sequences are LGHNA and YSLEER. With 2 bases removed from V and 10 bases from J, the gap between germline ends came to 18 bases. The CDR3 region has the DNA TGCGCCAGCAGCCAATCCCCCCGGGGGGGGGCACCCCAGCATTTT. Residues: CASSQSPRGGAPQHF.

Notes on this clone: One junction end does not reproduce the germline sequence, and a read error may be involved. The chain recombines TRBV7-9 with TRBJ2-6; a weak D match, TRBD1 (5 bases). The CDR3 loop spans 17 amino acids. Germline V gene sequence: CDR1 SEHNR, CDR2 FQNEAQ (reference sequence). CDR3 DNA: TGTGCCAGCAGCGACCCAAATTTTCAGGCTGGGGCCAACGGCCTGACTTTC. This encodes CASSDPNFQAGANGLTF. Together with reference TRBV7-9 and TRBJ2-6, the CDR3 gives the full variable domain: DTGVSQNPRHKITKRGQNVTFRCDPISEHNRLYWYRQTLGQGPEFLTYFQNEAQLEKSRLLSDRFSAERPKGSFSTLEIQRTEQGDSAMYLCASSDPNFQAGANGLTFGAGSRLTVL.

This clone appeared a single time. V is TRBV7-6 and J is TRBJ2-7; TRBD1 might be the D (5 bases). CDR1 is SGHVS, CDR2 FNYEAQ, per germline. This CDR3 has 15 amino acids. Trimming stripped 3 bases from V and 3 bases from J, with 15 bases between. Written as DNA, the CDR3 is TGTGCCAGCAGCTTCTCTGATCAGGGAATCTACGAGCAGTACTTC. This translates into CASSFSDQGIYEQYF.

The chain combines TRBV4-1 with TRBJ1-2; D call uncertain. There are 13 residues in the CDR3. Trimming removed 3 bases at V and 1 base at J, with 6 bases between. In germline, CDR1 is MGHRA, CDR2 YSYEKL. CDR3 sequence: CASSHGDNYGYTF. The CDR3 region has the DNA TGCGCCAGCAGCCATGGAGATAACTATGGCTACACCTTC.

J is TRBJ2-5 and V is TRBV10-2, with TRBD2 identical over 9 bases. V lost 6 bases, J lost 1 base, and 6 bases stayed unmatched. This CDR3 contains 15 residues. Germline lookup yields CDR1 WSHSY and CDR2 SAAADI. CDR3 nucleotide sequence: TGCGCCAGCAGACCAAGCGGGGGGCCCCAAGAGACCCAGTACTTC. Translating gives CASRPSGGPQETQYF.

On this clone itself: Germline is not matched at one junction end, which may reflect a read error. The sample has other DNA sequences that encode this CDR3 too. The chain uses TRBV9 and TRBJ1-6; D perhaps matches TRBD1 (6 bases). The germline CDR1 and CDR2 sequences are SGDLS and YYNGEE. CDR3 length equals 15 residues. CDR3 in DNA: TGTGCCAGCAGCGAGAGGGGGATGCTTAATTCACCTCTCCACTTT. Translating gives CASSERGMLNSPLHF.

J is TRBJ2-1 and V is TRBV7-2, with a possible D match to TRBD1 (5 bases). Germline V gene sequence: CDR1 SGHTA, CDR2 FQGNSA. CDR3 length: 15 amino acids. Trimming left V 3 bases short and J 2 bases short, with 11 bases between. CDR3 sequence: CASSFQGPAYNEQFF. The DNA for the CDR3 is TGTGCCAGCAGCTTCCAGGGCCCTGCCTACAATGAGCAGTTCTTC.

In its sample, this clone was seen once. This rearrangement joins TRBV4-3 to TRBJ1-2; D remains ambiguous. Per germline, CDR1 LGHNA and CDR2 YSLEER. The CDR3 has 15 residues. Trimming stripped 4 bases from V and 5 bases from J, with 17 bases between. CDR3 in amino acids: CASSPGSPSAYGYTF. CDR3 in DNA: TGCGCCAGCAGCCCCGGGTCCCCGAGCGCTTATGGCTACACCTTC.

The rearrangement joins TRBV2 to TRBJ1-4, with 8 bases identical to TRBD1. The CDR3 loop spans 16 amino acids. CDR1 and CDR2 from the germline V gene are SNHLY and FYNNEI. J lost 7 bases, V lost 0 bases, and 7 bases had no gene match. The chain's CDR3 is CASSEATTGEAEKLFF. The CDR3 DNA sequence: TGTGCCAGCAGTGAAGCCACGACAGGGGAAGCTGAAAAACTGTTTTTT.

The J gene is TRBJ2-5, the V gene TRBV6-5; 9 bases fit TRBD1. This CDR3 contains 13 residues. Germline-derived CDR1 and CDR2 are MNHEY and SVGAGI. V was pared by 6 bases and J by 5 bases, with 4 bases of the junction left unmatched. The CDR3 protein is CASSLTGGETQYF. The CDR3 nucleotides read TGTGCCAGCAGCTTGACAGGGGGGGAGACCCAGTACTTC.

This chain links TRBV5-1 with TRBJ2-1, with 12 bases fitting TRBD1. With 4 bases clipped from V and 7 bases from J, the junction kept 9 bases outside the gene matches. The germline V gene has CDR1 SGHRS and CDR2 YFSETQ. This CDR3 region has 16 residues. CDR3 residues: CASSRQGQGAWNEQFF. CDR3 coding DNA: TGCGCCAGCAGCCGTCAGGGACAGGGGGCATGGAATGAGCAGTTCTTC.

The chain is built from TRBV2 and TRBJ2-3; 12 bases match TRBD2. Germline CDR1 and CDR2: SNHLY and FYNNEI. V was pared by 6 bases and J by 2 bases, with 9 bases of the junction left unmatched. CDR3 length: 17 amino acids. CDR3 in amino acids: CASRPGLAGLLTDTQYF. CDR3 bases: TGTGCCAGCAGGCCCGGACTAGCGGGGCTCCTCACAGATACGCAGTATTTT.

About this clone itself: A junction end diverges from the germline sequence, so it may reflect a read error. This CDR3 reads CASSYPTGHLDF. Here the CDR3 DNA reads TGTGCCAGCAGTTATCCGACAGGGCACCTGGATTTT. V gene TRBV28 combines with J gene TRBJ1-5; 7 bases agree with TRBD1. This CDR3 has 12 amino acids. Germline V gene data show CDR1 as MDHEN and CDR2 as SYDVKM.

This sequence joins TRBV15 and TRBJ2-3; 12 bases are shared with TRBD2. Germline-derived CDR1 and CDR2 are LNHNV and YYDKDF (reference sequence). V shed 3 bases and J 4 bases; nucleotides not matched to a gene: 5. This CDR3 has 16 residues. Here the CDR3 DNA reads TGTGCCACCAGCAGTAGGGCTAGCGGGGGGGCAGATACGCAGTATTTT. Its protein product is CATSSRASGGADTQYF.

This clone was found a few times. This chain links TRBV5-5 with TRBJ2-2, with 9 bases that match TRBD1. Germline values: CDR1 SGHKS, CDR2 YYEKEE (reference sequence). J was trimmed by 4 bases and V by 2 bases; bases with no gene match: 6. The length of the CDR3 is 16 residues. The CDR3 nucleotides are TGTGCCAGCAGCTTCCGAAACAGGGGGCCCACCGGGGAGCTGTTTTTT. Amino acids: CASSFRNRGPTGELFF.

The chain has TRBV28 and TRBJ1-2, with TRBD1 identical over 10 bases. The germline CDR1 and CDR2 sequences are MDHEN and SYDVKM. CDR3 size: 13 residues. Trimming at V came to 5 bases and at J to 5 bases, leaving 2 bases not matched to a gene. The CDR3 sequence: CASSTGQGYGYTF. In nucleotides, the CDR3 is TGTGCCAGCAGTACGGGACAGGGGTATGGCTACACCTTC.

V is TRBV30 and J is TRBJ1-1, with unresolved D. V was shortened by 5 bases and J by 0 bases, with 10 bases between the two germline ends. Germline CDR1 GTSNPN, CDR2 SVGIG (reference sequence). The CDR3 is 13 residues long. CDR3 region: CAWGGRVNTEAFF. The CDR3 nucleotides read TGTGCCTGGGGAGGGCGGGTGAACACTGAAGCTTTCTTT. Full variable domain (missing parts from reference TRBV30 and TRBJ1-1): SQTIHQWPATLVQPVGSPLSLECTVEGTSNPNLYWYRQAAGRGLQLLFYSVGIGQISSEVPQNLSASRPQDRQFILSSKKLLLSDSGFYLCAWGGRVNTEAFFGQGTRLTVV.

V usage is TRBV18 and J usage is TRBJ2-1, with D possibly TRBD1 on 5 matching bases. The length of the CDR3 is 13 residues. Germline loops: CDR1 KGHSH, CDR2 LQKENI. V gave up 5 bases and J gave up 7 bases, with 12 bases separating them. This CDR3 reads CASSTGLENEQFF. The DNA of the CDR3 is TGTGCCAGCTCAACAGGTCTGGAAAATGAGCAGTTCTTC.

The J gene is TRBJ1-3, the V gene TRBV13; a weak D match, TRBD1 (6 bases). V lost 2 bases and J 0 bases, leaving 17 bases between the germline ends. This CDR3 spans 18 amino acids. Germline-derived CDR1 and CDR2 are PRHDT and FYEKMQ (reference sequence). In DNA form, the CDR3 reads TGTGCCAGCAGCTTACAAGGGGGGGACCAAGACTCTGGAAACACCATATATTTT. Residues: CASSLQGGDQDSGNTIYF.

V and J are TRBV6-1 and TRBJ2-2; TRBD2 is a possible D gene (5 bases). From germline, CDR1 is MNHNS and CDR2 SASEGT. The V and J ends lost 4 bases and 0 bases respectively, with 6 bases between them. This CDR3 has 14 residues. In DNA form, the CDR3 reads TGTGCCAGCAGTGCACTAGCGAACACCGGGGAGCTGTTTTTT. It encodes CASSALANTGELFF.

The chain combines TRBV28 with TRBJ2-6, with D tentatively TRBD2 (7 bases). In germline, CDR1 is MDHEN, CDR2 SYDVKM. This CDR3 contains 16 residues. V gave up 1 base and J gave up 2 bases, with 9 bases separating them. The CDR3 loop is CASSLLGGAGANVLTF. For the CDR3, the DNA is TGTGCCAGCAGTTTATTAGGGGGGGCTGGGGCCAACGTCCTGACTTTC.

The chain employs TRBV7-9 and TRBJ1-4; tentative D call: TRBD1 (5 bases). The V gene's germline CDR1 is SEHNR and CDR2 FQNEAQ (reference sequence). Trimming removed 5 bases at V and 0 bases at J, with 16 bases between. CDR3 length: 17 residues. The CDR3 DNA sequence: TGTGCCAGCAGCCCCCCCCAGGGCATCCCAACTAATGAAAAACTGTTTTTT. Translating gives CASSPPQGIPTNEKLFF.